The next 16 T cell receptor beta chains were all read from a single sample in a study of OX40 agonist ivuxolimab in advanced cancers. The table came from immunoSEQ multiplex PCR; TCRdb's copy has only in-frame clones and leaves some out. Of about 43,000 clones in the sample, about 90% were seen once. The sequencing here drew on CD4+ or CD8+ T cells sorted from blood, taken in a trial of the OX40 agonist ivuxolimab. The receptor source for this set is an adult with an advanced solid tumor such as melanoma, head and neck, liver or kidney cancer.

The rearrangement links TRBV5-5 to TRBJ2-1, with D possibly matching TRBD1 (6 bases). CDR1 and CDR2 from the germline V gene are SGHKS and YYEKEE (reference sequence). This CDR3 comprises 15 residues. V was shortened by 3 bases and J by 4 bases, with 14 bases between the two germline ends. The CDR3 DNA is TGTGCCAGCAGCTCGCCGGGACATAGTTACAATGAGCAGTTCTTC. Translated: CASSSPGHSYNEQFF.

V usage is TRBV7-8 and J usage is TRBJ2-5, with TRBD2 matching over 13 bases. The DNA end lines up better with TRBJ2-7; the J call may be wrong. CDR3 length: 16 residues. Germline lookup yields CDR1 SGHVS and CDR2 FQNEAQ. CDR3 DNA: TGTGCCAGCAGCTCGTGGACTAGCGGGAGCATCGACGAGCAGTACTTC. The encoded protein is CASSSWTSGSIDEQYF.

This sequence joins TRBV6-5 and TRBJ1-1, with 8 bases fitting TRBD1. This CDR3 region has 13 residues. CDR1 and CDR2 (germline): MNHEY, SVGAGI. The J segment lost 7 bases and the V segment lost 6 bases, leaving 7 bases of the junction unmatched. The CDR3 nucleotides are TGTGCCAGCAGCTACGGGACAGGAGTTGAAGCTTTCTTT. It codes for CASSYGTGVEAFF.

V gene TRBV28 combines with J gene TRBJ2-1; D tentatively reads TRBD1 or TRBD2 (5 bases each). This CDR3 spans 14 amino acids. CDR1 and CDR2 (germline): MDHEN, SYDVKM. The V end lost 6 bases, the J end lost 6 bases, and 15 bases lay between the germline ends. As DNA, the CDR3 is TGTGCCAGCAGCCCGGTGGGGGATGGCAATGAGCAGTTCTTC. Residues: CASSPVGDGNEQFF.

The rearrangement uses TRBV10-1 and TRBJ1-3; TRBD1 matches 7 bases. CDR1 is WNHNN, CDR2 SYGVQD, per germline (reference sequence). The CDR3 is made up of 15 amino acids. The trim removed 7 bases at V and 2 bases at J, leaving 8 bases unmatched. DNA for the CDR3: TGCGCCAGCATTATACAACAGGGGACTGGAAACACCATATATTTT. Encoded protein: CASIIQQGTGNTIYF.

This clone was picked up one time. CDR3 sequence reads: CASSSWTPNQPQHF. The CDR3 coding sequence is TGTGCCAGCAGCTCCTGGACCCCTAATCAGCCCCAGCATTTT. The genes are TRBV5-6 and TRBJ1-5; the D is unclear. V was clipped by 3 bases and J by 4 bases, with 11 bases between them. Germline V gene lookup returns CDR1 SGHDT and CDR2 YYEEEE. This CDR3 has 14 amino acids.

The chain combines TRBV4-2 with TRBJ2-5; possible D gene TRBD1, 6 bases. CDR1 and CDR2 (germline): LGHNA, YNFKEQ. CDR3 size: 14 residues. The V end was cut by 5 bases, the J end by 5 bases, with 15 bases between. The CDR3 sequence is CASSLSTGPETQYF. CDR3 coding DNA: TGTGCCAGCAGCTTATCGACAGGCCCGGAGACCCAGTACTTC.

CDR3 in DNA: TGCGCCAGCAGCATAGGACCGATTGATAGCAATCAGCCCCAGCATTTT. This encodes CASSIGPIDSNQPQHF. The V gene is TRBV5-1, the J gene TRBJ1-5, with D unresolved. CDR1 SGHRS and CDR2 YFSETQ come from the germline V gene. The CDR3 consists of 16 residues. V was shortened by 4 bases and J by 0 bases, with 14 bases between the two germline ends.

The chain carries TRBV10-1 and TRBJ1-5; 7 nucleotides line up with TRBD1. Germline V gene lookup returns CDR1 WNHNN and CDR2 SYGVQD (reference sequence). The CDR3 sequence is 17 residues long. V dropped 9 bases and J dropped 4; count of bases not matched to a gene: 18. CDR3: CARKITPGGGHNQPQHF. DNA of the CDR3: TGCGCCAGAAAAATAACCCCAGGGGGGGGGCATAATCAGCCCCAGCATTTT.

The chain has TRBV28 and TRBJ2-7; D not resolved. V lost 6 bases, J lost 3 bases, and 9 bases lay in between. CDR1 and CDR2 from the germline V gene are MDHEN and SYDVKM. There are 12 residues in the CDR3. The CDR3 reads CASSLPGYEQYF. CDR3 nucleotide sequence: TGTGCCAGCAGCCTCCCAGGCTACGAGCAGTACTTC.

The genes are TRBV13 and TRBJ2-5; perhaps TRBD2 as D (5 bases). V dropped 5 bases and J dropped 9 bases, with 28 bases sitting between them. CDR3 length: 17 residues. In germline, CDR1 is PRHDT, CDR2 FYEKMQ (reference sequence). The CDR3 nucleotides read TGTGCCAGCAGCCCTCCTCGAGACTGGACTCCGGAGGTCGCCCAGTACTTC. This sequence encodes CASSPPRDWTPEVAQYF.

Comments on this clone: A much larger clone lies a single base off, so this may be a read error. At the DNA level, this CDR3 is encoded by other sequences in the same sample as well. The rearrangement joins TRBV5-6 to TRBJ2-5; no reliable D call. From germline, CDR1 is SGHDT and CDR2 YYEEEE. The CDR3 sequence is 14 residues long. The CDR3 sequence: CASSLAYGQETQYF. In nucleotides, the CDR3 is TGTGCCAGCAGCTTGGCGTACGGGCAAGAAACCCAGTACTTC.

The chain links TRBV7-9 to TRBJ2-6; D is perhaps TRBD1 (7 bases). The CDR3 sequence is 18 residues long. Trimming cost V 5 bases and J 0 bases, with 17 bases left between them. Germline V CDR1 and CDR2: SEHNR, FQNEAQ (reference sequence). CDR3 loop: CASSTNAGQSSGANVLTF. The CDR3 DNA follows: TGTGCCAGCAGCACGAACGCGGGACAGAGCTCTGGGGCCAACGTCCTGACTTTC.

The chain carries TRBV27 and TRBJ1-1; D gene ambiguous. Per the germline V gene, CDR1 is MNHEY and CDR2 is SMNVEV (reference sequence). V dropped 5 bases and J dropped 6 bases, with 13 bases sitting between them. The CDR3 spans 13 residues. The CDR3 DNA is TGTGCCAGCAGTCTACACAGACTCGCTGAAGCTTTCTTT. Protein product: CASSLHRLAEAFF.

Here the CDR3 DNA reads TGTGCCAGCAGTTTCGTCGGGGAGAGCCCTGAAGCTTTCTTT. Its protein is CASSFVGESPEAFF. The chain carries TRBV28 and TRBJ1-1; no reliable D call. Deletions cut 3 bases from V and 6 bases from J, with 14 bases between. Looked up from germline, CDR1 is MDHEN and CDR2 is SYDVKM. The CDR3 length is 14 residues.

V usage is TRBV11-2 and J usage is TRBJ2-7; D gene unclear. The V gene's germline CDR1 is SGHAT and CDR2 FQNNGV. V lost 4 bases, J lost 0 bases, and 4 bases lay in between. This CDR3 has 12 residues. The CDR3 reads CASSSSSYEQYF. The CDR3 coding sequence is TGTGCCAGCAGCTCCTCCTCCTACGAGCAGTACTTC.